The 30 T cell receptor beta chains given below trace back to one sample, sequenced in a study of human versus mouse CDR3 diversity and MHC coevolution. Using immunoSEQ multiplex PCR, the repertoire was profiled, and TCRdb retains in-frame clones only, with some absent. The sample shows 75,000 to 90,000 clones, 93% of them seen only once. The sample consisted of naive CD4+ T cells from blood. As for subset: CD45RO-negative CD62L-positive naive CD4 T cells. These TCRs come from a person aged 30 to 69 in good health.

V is TRBV27 and J is TRBJ1-2, with 9 positions matching TRBD1. Losses at the gene ends were 2 bases for V and 0 bases for J; bases not matched to a gene: 4. The CDR3 is made up of 16 amino acids. Germline V gene sequence: CDR1 MNHEY, CDR2 SMNVEV (reference sequence). This chain's CDR3 is CASSLMGTGPNYGYTF. The DNA of the CDR3 is TGTGCCAGCAGTTTAATGGGGACAGGGCCTAACTATGGCTACACCTTC.

The chain uses TRBV7-3 and TRBJ1-2; D is undetermined. V gave up 5 bases and J gave up 10 bases, with 23 bases separating them. Per the germline V gene, CDR1 is SGHTA and CDR2 is FQGTGA. The CDR3 totals 15 residues. This CDR3 reads CASSPTVPGARDYTF. The CDR3 DNA follows: TGTGCCAGCAGCCCAACAGTCCCGGGAGCGAGAGACTACACCTTC.

The chain combines TRBV7-3 with TRBJ2-1; 8 nucleotides line up with TRBD2. The CDR3 covers 15 residues. Germline loops: CDR1 SGHTA, CDR2 FQGTGA. The J segment lost 3 bases and the V segment lost 3 bases, leaving 4 bases of the junction unmatched. The CDR3 DNA is TGTGCCAGCAGCTTGTCTAGCGGGTTCTACAATGAGCAGTTCTTC. Protein sequence: CASSLSSGFYNEQFF.

The chain has TRBV9 and TRBJ2-3; 7 bases line up with TRBD1. Germline CDR1 reads SGDLS; CDR2 reads YYNGEE. V gave up 7 bases and J gave up 4 bases; unmatched junction bases: 12. The CDR3 extends over 15 amino acids. The CDR3 bases are TGTGCCAGCTCCCCCCCGACAGGGATCCCAGATACGCAGTATTTT. Its protein product is CASSPPTGIPDTQYF. Variable domain in full (rest from reference TRBV9 and TRBJ2-3): DSGVTQTPKHLITATGQRVTLRCSPRSGDLSVYWYQQSLDQGLQFLIQYYNGEERAKGNILERFSAQQFPDLHSELNLSSLELGDSALYFCASSPPTGIPDTQYFGPGTRLTVL.

The chain joins TRBV9 to TRBJ1-6, with D perhaps TRBD1 (6 bases). V lost 0 bases and J 7 bases, leaving 8 bases between the germline ends. The CDR3 sequence is 14 residues long. The germline V gene has CDR1 SGDLS and CDR2 YYNGEE. The DNA of the CDR3 is TGTGCCAGCAGCGTAGGACAGGCCAATTCACCCCTCCACTTT. It is translated as CASSVGQANSPLHF.

This chain uses TRBV7-8 with TRBJ2-3; unclear D gene. The germline CDR1 and CDR2 sequences are SGHVS and FQNEAQ. Trimming took 4 bases from V and 2 from J, leaving 10 bases between them. The length of the CDR3 is 14 residues. Here the CDR3 DNA reads TGTGCCAGCAGCTCCTTAGTCCCCACAGATACGCAGTATTTT. Translated, it gives CASSSLVPTDTQYF.

A remark on this clone: Other DNA sequences of this sample code for an identical CDR3. The chain couples TRBV7-3 to TRBJ1-1; 8 bases line up with TRBD1. Germline CDR1 reads SGHTA; CDR2 reads FQGTGA. This CDR3 region has 14 residues. After removal of 5 bases from V and 1 base from J, the junction contained 3 bases not matched to a gene. Here the CDR3 reads CASSPGQGNTEAFF. The CDR3 nucleotides are TGTGCCAGCAGCCCAGGACAGGGGAACACTGAAGCTTTCTTT.

This CDR3 is CASSFSGTGGIATNEKLFF. The CDR3 DNA reads as TGTGCCAGCAGCTTCTCCGGGACAGGGGGCATCGCAACTAATGAAAAACTGTTTTTT. The chain combines TRBV7-6 with TRBJ1-4, with 12 bases identical to TRBD1. Germline assignment: CDR1 SGHVS and CDR2 FNYEAQ. The J segment lost 0 bases and the V segment lost 3 bases, leaving 8 bases of the junction unmatched. The CDR3 has 19 amino acids.

The CDR3 sequence: CASSPVWTADDGYTF. The CDR3 DNA reads TGTGCCAGCAGCCCCGTTTGGACAGCCGACGATGGCTACACCTTC. This chain connects TRBV7-2 to TRBJ1-2; possibly TRBD1 for D (6 bases). V lost 5 bases and J 6 bases, leaving 19 bases between the germline ends. The germline gives CDR1 SGHTA, CDR2 FQGNSA. The CDR3 has 15 residues.

The rearrangement joins TRBV7-3 to TRBJ1-1, with a weak D call TRBD1 (6 bases). V lost 5 bases and J lost 5, with 15 bases in between. CDR1 is SGHTA and CDR2 is FQGTGA in the germline V gene. This CDR3 has 14 amino acids. The CDR3 DNA is TGTGCCAGCAGCCCAAGGGACACTGGTACTGAAGCTTTCTTT. Encoded protein: CASSPRDTGTEAFF.

CDR3 sequence reads: CASSVTPGGGTGELFF. DNA for the CDR3: TGTGCCAGCAGCGTAACCCCCGGCGGGGGCACCGGGGAGCTGTTTTTT. V is TRBV9 and J is TRBJ2-2; 7 bases match TRBD2. Germline lookup yields CDR1 SGDLS and CDR2 YYNGEE. This CDR3 is built from 16 residues. J lost 4 bases, V lost 1 base, and 7 bases had no gene match. Full variable domain (rest looked up from reference TRBV9 and TRBJ2-2): DSGVTQTPKHLITATGQRVTLRCSPRSGDLSVYWYQQSLDQGLQFLIQYYNGEERAKGNILERFSAQQFPDLHSELNLSSLELGDSALYFCASSVTPGGGTGELFFGEGSRLTVL.

This clone has just one count. The CDR3: CASSADRDYGYTF. CDR3 in DNA: TGTGCCAGCAGCGCGGACAGGGACTATGGCTACACCTTC. The chain links TRBV6-1 to TRBJ1-2, with 8 nucleotides matching TRBD1. This CDR3 region has 13 residues. V lost 6 bases, J lost 3 bases, and 3 bases stayed unmatched. Germline V gene data show CDR1 as MNHNS and CDR2 as SASEGT.

A single count supports this clone. The chain couples TRBV15 to TRBJ1-5, with a possible D match to TRBD1 (6 bases). The V end lost 1 base, the J end lost 2 bases, and 15 bases lay between the germline ends. Germline CDR1 and CDR2: LNHNV and YYDKDF (reference sequence). The CDR3 is 17 amino acids. In DNA form, the CDR3 reads TGTGCCACCAGCAGAGCACAGGGTACCAGGGGCAATCAGCCCCAGCATTTT. Translated: CATSRAQGTRGNQPQHF.

CDR3: CASSAEGIDEQYF. The CDR3, as DNA: TGTGCCAGCAGTGCGGAGGGAATCGACGAGCAGTACTTC. The J gene is TRBJ2-7, the V gene TRBV6-1, with a possible D match to TRBD2 (6 bases). V was cut by 4 bases and J by 5 bases, with 12 bases left in between. CDR3 length equals 13 residues. Per germline, CDR1 MNHNS and CDR2 SASEGT.

J is TRBJ2-5 and V is TRBV2, with D possibly being TRBD1 (6 bases). Judging by the DNA end, TRBJ2-7 fits better; the J call may be wrong. From germline, CDR1 is SNHLY and CDR2 FYNNEI. This CDR3 has 13 residues. CDR3 nucleotides: TGTGCCAGCAGTAGACAGGACTCCTACGAGCAGTACTTC. Its translation: CASSRQDSYEQYF.

This chain uses TRBV6-5 with TRBJ1-2, with D hard to call. The CDR3 is made up of 13 amino acids. The V end was cut by 2 bases, the J end by 8 bases, with 12 bases between. The germline V gene encodes CDR1 MNHEY and CDR2 SVGAGI. The CDR3 DNA follows: TGTGCCAGCAGTTACAGGACTAAAGCGGGCTACACCTTC. Protein: CASSYRTKAGYTF.

The chain is built from TRBV28 and TRBJ1-5; a possible D gene is TRBD1 (5 bases). Trimming stripped 2 bases from V and 1 base from J, with 9 bases between. The CDR3 has 15 amino acids. Germline V CDR1 and CDR2: MDHEN, SYDVKM. CDR3 amino acids: CASSLRGGSNQPQHF. CDR3 sequence (DNA): TGTGCCAGCAGTTTACGGGGGGGAAGCAATCAGCCCCAGCATTTT.

The chain uses TRBV9 and TRBJ2-1; 7 bases fit TRBD2. J gave up 1 base and V 0 bases, and 4 bases lay outside the gene matches. This CDR3 is 16 amino acids long. Germline V gene lookup returns CDR1 SGDLS and CDR2 YYNGEE. In DNA, the CDR3 is TGTGCCAGCAGCGTAGGGGCTAGCGGTTCCTACAATGAGCAGTTCTTC. It specifies CASSVGASGSYNEQFF.

The rearrangement joins TRBV9 to TRBJ2-5, with 9 bases lining up with TRBD2. Germline lookup yields CDR1 SGDLS and CDR2 YYNGEE. This CDR3 is built from 16 residues. Unmatched junction bases numbered 14, after V lost 4 bases and J lost 7 bases. The CDR3 reads CASSFTNSGSLGTQYF. The CDR3 region has the DNA TGTGCCAGCAGCTTTACAAATAGCGGGAGCCTTGGGACCCAGTACTTC. The full variable domain, rest sourced from reference TRBV9 and TRBJ2-5, is DSGVTQTPKHLITATGQRVTLRCSPRSGDLSVYWYQQSLDQGLQFLIQYYNGEERAKGNILERFSAQQFPDLHSELNLSSLELGDSALYFCASSFTNSGSLGTQYFGPGTRLLVL.

This chain links TRBV7-6 with TRBJ2-7, with unresolved D. The CDR3 extends over 11 amino acids. Trimming removed 5 bases at V and 7 bases at J, with 9 bases between. Germline values: CDR1 SGHVS, CDR2 FNYEAQ. The CDR3 bases are TGTGCCAGCAGCCAGGCTACGGAGCAGTACTTC. Its protein product is CASSQATEQYF.

Only one count was recorded for this clone. V and J are TRBV4-3 and TRBJ1-4; D is unresolved. In germline, CDR1 is LGHNA, CDR2 YSLEER. Deletions cut 0 bases from V and 10 bases from J, with 18 bases between. This CDR3 is 16 amino acids long. The CDR3 loop reads CASSQDRGLAPRKLFF. The DNA for the CDR3 is TGCGCCAGCAGCCAAGATAGAGGTCTAGCGCCTCGAAAACTGTTTTTT.

Here the CDR3 reads CASSSTGNYGYTF. The CDR3 nucleotides are TGTGCCAGCAGCTCGACAGGCAACTATGGCTACACCTTC. The J gene is TRBJ1-2, the V gene TRBV7-8, with D tentatively TRBD1 (6 bases). Trimming left V 4 bases short and J 2 bases short, with 8 bases between. Looked up from germline, CDR1 is SGHVS and CDR2 is FQNEAQ. The CDR3 covers 13 residues.

The sample holds one count of this clone. This chain links TRBV13 with TRBJ2-1, with D possibly TRBD2 on 6 matching bases. This CDR3 spans 13 amino acids. The V end lost 3 bases, the J end lost 9 bases, and 12 bases lay between the germline ends. Germline V lookup: CDR1 PRHDT, CDR2 FYEKMQ (reference sequence). The CDR3 DNA sequence: TGTGCCAGCAGCTTGGAGGGGATTGCTGAGCAGTTCTTC. This gives the protein CASSLEGIAEQFF.

This rearrangement joins TRBV5-5 to TRBJ1-1; D ambiguous. This CDR3 region has 15 residues. The ends were cut back, 3 bases at V and 6 bases at J, with 18 bases in the middle. Germline-derived CDR1 and CDR2 are SGHKS and YYEKEE (reference sequence). The CDR3 DNA follows: TGTGCCAGCAGCTATGTGGGTGCTCGAGGAGCTGAAGCTTTCTTT. Residues: CASSYVGARGAEAFF.

Comment on this clone: Germline is not matched at one junction end, which may reflect a read error. This chain connects TRBV28 to TRBJ2-1; TRBD2 aligns across 7 bases. Germline values: CDR1 MDHEN, CDR2 SYDVKM. CDR3 length: 13 residues. The CDR3 region has the DNA TGTGCCAGCAGGGGGACTACGAACAATCAGCAGTTCTTC. Translating gives CASRGTTNNQQFF.

This chain links TRBV13 with TRBJ2-7; TRBD2 agrees at 10 bases. The V gene's germline CDR1 is PRHDT and CDR2 FYEKMQ (reference sequence). CDR3 size: 15 residues. Trimming cost V 3 bases and J 0 bases; bases outside gene matches: 2. CDR3 nucleotides: TGTGCCAGCAGCTTCACTAGCGGGAACTCCTACGAGCAGTACTTC. This translates into CASSFTSGNSYEQYF.

The chain recombines TRBV7-2 with TRBJ1-3; D remains unclear. From germline, CDR1 is SGHTA and CDR2 FQGNSA. The CDR3 is 13 residues long. V shed 4 bases and J shed 0 bases, with 4 bases lying between them. CDR3 amino acids: CASSSLSGNTIYF. The DNA of the CDR3 is TGTGCCAGCAGCTCTCTCTCTGGAAACACCATATATTTT.

The chain joins TRBV6-5 to TRBJ1-1; 8 bases align to TRBD1. The CDR3 loop spans 13 amino acids. CDR1 is MNHEY, CDR2 SVGAGI, per germline. Losses at the gene ends were 6 bases for V and 8 bases for J; bases not matched to a gene: 8. In DNA, the CDR3 is TGTGCCAGCAGAGGATCTTACAGGGGGGAAGCTTTCTTT. Translated: CASRGSYRGEAFF.

The rearrangement links TRBV6-6 to TRBJ1-2; 8 bases agree with TRBD1. Losses at the gene ends were 0 bases for V and 6 bases for J; bases not matched to a gene: 6. The CDR3 consists of 15 residues. Germline CDR1 and CDR2: MNHNY and SVGAGI (reference sequence). CDR3 coding DNA: TGTGCCAGCAGTTACTCGAGGGCAGGGGGCGATGGCTACACCTTC. Its translation: CASSYSRAGGDGYTF.

Worth noting for this clone: Other DNA sequences from this sample encode an identical CDR3 as well. The CDR3 DNA is TGTGCCAGTAGTGCCCCGGGACAGGGGTACTACGAGCAGTACTTC. Translation gives CASSAPGQGYYEQYF. This sequence joins TRBV19 and TRBJ2-7; 10 bases map to TRBD1. The CDR3 consists of 15 residues. The germline V gene encodes CDR1 LNHDA and CDR2 SQIVND (reference sequence). V dropped 5 bases and J dropped 3; count of bases not matched to a gene: 7.